The sample holds one count of the clone carrying this T cell receptor (beta chain). The data are from a study of shared T cell receptors in the human thymus. Clones were sequenced by immunoSEQ multiplex PCR, and TCRdb holds only the in-frame ones, with some missing. The sample carries 700,000 to 750,000 clones, 80% to 90% recorded once. V dropped 4 bases and J dropped 2; count of bases not matched to a gene: 3. The V gene's germline CDR1 is SEHNR and CDR2 FQNEAQ (reference sequence). The CDR3 length is 16 residues. This same sample was also part of a study on human thymus T cells. That work states: The study used thymus tissue resected during corrective heart surgery.

This receptor was obtained from a girl in the first two years of life with a congenital heart defect. The rearrangement joins TRBV7-9 to TRBJ2-5; 14 bases align to TRBD2. Specimen: thymocytes. The CDR3 DNA reads TGTGCCAGCAGCTCGAGGACTAGCGGGGGGCAAGAGACCCAGTACTTC. Its protein product is CASSSRTSGGQETQYF.